The entry below describes one T cell receptor (beta chain). As yet, its antigen is unknown. The data were taken from a study of OX40 agonist ivuxolimab in advanced cancers. Study conclusions and caveats: In the 0.1 to 3.0 mg/kg range, CD4+ and CD8+ blood T cells had expanded clonally by week 6. Partial responders at 0.1-3.0 mg/kg showed near-lowest clonal expansion.

The CDR3 consists of 13 residues. The germline V gene has CDR1 SGHNT and CDR2 YYREEE (reference sequence). V was cut by 1 base and J by 8 bases, with 10 bases left in between. Clones were sequenced by immunoSEQ multiplex PCR, and TCRdb holds only the in-frame ones, with some missing. The repertoire holds roughly 81,000 clones, with 94% as singletons. The origin of this receptor is an adult with an advanced solid tumor such as melanoma, head and neck, liver or kidney cancer. V usage is TRBV5-4 and J usage is TRBJ1-3; D possibly corresponds to TRBD1 (5 bases). This specimen was CD4+ or CD8+ T cells sorted from blood, taken in a trial of the OX40 agonist ivuxolimab. Written as DNA, the CDR3 is TGTGCCAGCAGCTTGAGCAGGGAGGACACCATATATTTT. Protein sequence: CASSLSREDTIYF. Full variable domain (remainder filled in from reference TRBV5-4 and TRBJ1-3): ETGVTQSPTHLIKTRGQQVTLRCSSQSGHNTVSWYQQALGQGPQFIFQYYREEENGRGNFPPRFSGLQFPNYSSELNVNALELDDSALYLCASSLSREDTIYFGEGSWLTVV.